These 2 T cell receptor beta chains came from one sample sequenced in a study of CXCR3-negative and CXCR3-positive naive CD8 T cells. The libraries of TRB cDNA were constructed through 5' RACE using UMI labels. With the 5' RACE reads reprocessed, TCRdb shows one record per CDR3 protein and no DNA. The table for this sample gives tens of thousands of distinct CDR3 sequences. Sequences were obtained from memory CD8+ T cells from blood. These receptors were taken from a human donor in good health. Some clones in this sample may be carry-over from other donors' samples.

This chain's CDR3 is CASSQDGTSGNGELFF. The genes are TRBV4-1 and TRBJ2-2; the D gene TCRdb calls, TRBD2, cannot be checked with no DNA. The CDR3 consists of 16 residues. Per germline, CDR1 MGHRA and CDR2 YSYEKL.

This rearrangement joins TRBV7-9 to TRBJ2-7; the D call from TCRdb, TRBD1, cannot be confirmed without DNA. CDR3 length: 15 residues. Per germline, CDR1 SEHNR and CDR2 FQNEAQ (reference sequence). The CDR3 sequence is CASSPPDDKSYEQYF. Filled out from reference TRBV7-9 and TRBJ2-7, the complete variable domain reads DTGVSQNPRHKITKRGQNVTFRCDPISEHNRLYWYRQTLGQGPEFLTYFQNEAQLEKSRLLSDRFSAERPKGSFSTLEIQRTEQGDSAMYLCASSPPDDKSYEQYFGPGTRLTVT.